This T cell receptor beta chain comes out of a study of cytomegalovirus exposure and HLA in healthy donors. Whole-study findings and limits: Links to common viral pathogens appeared, in a later analysis, for several of the most significant clusters. Presence/absence comparisons presumed near-even sequencing depth among donors.

The CDR3 consists of 16 residues. Germline V gene lookup returns CDR1 SQVTM and CDR2 ANQGSEA. Germline trimming cut 4 bases from V and 2 bases from J; bases unmatched to any gene: 12. The table lists this clone with a few counts. What it recognizes is unknown. PCR primers comprised 60 Vbeta and 13 Jbeta primers. The table came from immunoSEQ multiplex PCR; TCRdb's copy has only in-frame clones and leaves some out. The sample lists 150,000 or so clones, around 80% occurring once. This clonotype was sampled from a male donor in good health and CMV-seropositive. The sample consisted of PBMCs. The chain joins TRBV29-1 to TRBJ2-3; 7 positions agree with TRBD2. CDR3 residues: CSVGPPPGGYTDTQYF. The CDR3 region has the DNA TGCAGCGTTGGCCCCCCCCCGGGGGGATACACAGATACGCAGTATTTT.